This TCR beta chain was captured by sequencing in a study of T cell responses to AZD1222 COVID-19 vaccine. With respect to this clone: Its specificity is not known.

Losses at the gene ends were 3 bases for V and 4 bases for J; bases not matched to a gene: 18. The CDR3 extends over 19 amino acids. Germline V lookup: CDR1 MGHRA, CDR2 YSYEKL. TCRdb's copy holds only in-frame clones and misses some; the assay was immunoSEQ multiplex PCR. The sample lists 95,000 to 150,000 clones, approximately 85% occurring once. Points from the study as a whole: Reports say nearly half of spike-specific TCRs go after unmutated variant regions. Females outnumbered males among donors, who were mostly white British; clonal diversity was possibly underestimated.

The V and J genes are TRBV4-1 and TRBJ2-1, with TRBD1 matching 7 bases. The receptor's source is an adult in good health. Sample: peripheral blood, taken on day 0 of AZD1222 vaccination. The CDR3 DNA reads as TGCGCCAGCAGCCATAAACCGGGACAGCTGACCCTAATTTACAATGAGCAGTTCTTC. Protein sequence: CASSHKPGQLTLIYNEQFF.